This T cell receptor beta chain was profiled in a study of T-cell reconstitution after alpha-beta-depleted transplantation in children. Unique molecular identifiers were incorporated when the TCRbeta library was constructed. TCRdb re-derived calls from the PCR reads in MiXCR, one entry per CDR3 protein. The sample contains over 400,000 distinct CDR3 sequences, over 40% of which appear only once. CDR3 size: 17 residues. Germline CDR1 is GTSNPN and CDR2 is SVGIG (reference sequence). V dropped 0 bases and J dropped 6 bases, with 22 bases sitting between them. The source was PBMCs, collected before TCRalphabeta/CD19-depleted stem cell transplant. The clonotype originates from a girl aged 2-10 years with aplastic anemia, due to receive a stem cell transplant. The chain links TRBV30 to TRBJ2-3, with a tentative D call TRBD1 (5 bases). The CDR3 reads CAWSVSRTPDALDTQYF. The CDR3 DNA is TGTGCCTGGAGTGTGTCGCGGACACCTGACGCCCTGGATACGCAGTATTTT.